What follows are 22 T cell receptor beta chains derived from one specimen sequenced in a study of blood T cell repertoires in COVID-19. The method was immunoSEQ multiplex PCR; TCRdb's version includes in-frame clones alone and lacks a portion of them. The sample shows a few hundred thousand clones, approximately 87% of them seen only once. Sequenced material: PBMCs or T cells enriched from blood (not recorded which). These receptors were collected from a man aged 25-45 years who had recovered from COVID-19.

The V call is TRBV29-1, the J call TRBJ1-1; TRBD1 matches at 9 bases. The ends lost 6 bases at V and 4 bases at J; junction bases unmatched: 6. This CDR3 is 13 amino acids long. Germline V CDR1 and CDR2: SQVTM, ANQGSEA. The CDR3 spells CSVRGTGSTEAFF. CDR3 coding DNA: TGCAGCGTGCGGGGGACAGGGTCCACTGAAGCTTTCTTT.

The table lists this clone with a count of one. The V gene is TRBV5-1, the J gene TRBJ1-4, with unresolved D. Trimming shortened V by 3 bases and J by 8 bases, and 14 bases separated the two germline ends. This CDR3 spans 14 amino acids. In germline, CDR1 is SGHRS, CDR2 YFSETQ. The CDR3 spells CASSSLGVGEKLFF. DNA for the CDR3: TGCGCCAGCAGCTCCCTTGGAGTCGGCGAAAAACTGTTTTTT. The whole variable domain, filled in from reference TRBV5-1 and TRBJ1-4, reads KAGVTQTPRYLIKTRGQQVTLSCSPISGHRSVSWYQQTPGQGLQFLFEYFSETQRNKGNFPGRFSGRQFSNSRSEMNVSTLELGDSALYLCASSSLGVGEKLFFGSGTQLSVL.

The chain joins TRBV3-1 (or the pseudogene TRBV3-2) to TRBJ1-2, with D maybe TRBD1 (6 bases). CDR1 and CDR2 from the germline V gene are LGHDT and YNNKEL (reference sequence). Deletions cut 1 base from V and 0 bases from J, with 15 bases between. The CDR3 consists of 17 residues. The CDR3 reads CASSQVGGAGANYGYTF. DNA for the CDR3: TGTGCCAGCAGCCAAGTTGGGGGGGCAGGGGCTAACTATGGCTACACCTTC.

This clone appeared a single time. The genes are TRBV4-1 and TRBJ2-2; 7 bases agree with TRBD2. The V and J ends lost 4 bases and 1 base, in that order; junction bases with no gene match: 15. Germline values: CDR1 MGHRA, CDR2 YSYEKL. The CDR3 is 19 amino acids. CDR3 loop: CASSRQSSGPSGNTGELFF. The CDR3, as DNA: TGCGCCAGCAGCCGCCAAAGCTCGGGGCCTAGCGGGAACACCGGGGAGCTGTTTTTT.

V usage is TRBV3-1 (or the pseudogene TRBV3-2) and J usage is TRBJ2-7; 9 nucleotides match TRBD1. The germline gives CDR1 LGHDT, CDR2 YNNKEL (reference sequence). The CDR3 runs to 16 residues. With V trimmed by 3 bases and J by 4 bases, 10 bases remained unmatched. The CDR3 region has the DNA TGTGCCAGCAGCCACATACCGGGACAGGGTACTTACGAGCAGTACTTC. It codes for CASSHIPGQGTYEQYF.

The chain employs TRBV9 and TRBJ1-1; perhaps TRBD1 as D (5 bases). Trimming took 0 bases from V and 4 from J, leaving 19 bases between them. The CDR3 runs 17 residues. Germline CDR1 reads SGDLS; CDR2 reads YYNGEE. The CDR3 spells CASSVGSLSGGFTEAFF. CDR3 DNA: TGTGCCAGCAGCGTAGGATCTCTTTCCGGGGGTTTCACTGAAGCTTTCTTT.

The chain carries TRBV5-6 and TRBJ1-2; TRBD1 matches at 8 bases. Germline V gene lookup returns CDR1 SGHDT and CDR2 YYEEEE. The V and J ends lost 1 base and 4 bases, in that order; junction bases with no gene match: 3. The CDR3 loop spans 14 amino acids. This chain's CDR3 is CASSLWTGSYGYTF. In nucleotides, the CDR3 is TGTGCCAGCAGCTTGTGGACAGGGAGCTATGGCTACACCTTC.

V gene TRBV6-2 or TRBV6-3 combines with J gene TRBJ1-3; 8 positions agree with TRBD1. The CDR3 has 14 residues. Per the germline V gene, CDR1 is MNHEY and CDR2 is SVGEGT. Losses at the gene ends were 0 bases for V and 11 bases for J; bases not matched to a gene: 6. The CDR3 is CASSYSTDRVPIYF. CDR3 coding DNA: TGTGCCAGCAGTTACTCAACGGACAGGGTCCCCATATATTTT.

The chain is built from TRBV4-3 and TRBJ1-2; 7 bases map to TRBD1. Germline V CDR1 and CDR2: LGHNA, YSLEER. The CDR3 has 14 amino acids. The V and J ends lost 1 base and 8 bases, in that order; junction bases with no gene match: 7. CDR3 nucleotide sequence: TGCGCCAGCAGCCAAGCCAGGGGGGCGGGCGGCTACACCTTC. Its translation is CASSQARGAGGYTF.

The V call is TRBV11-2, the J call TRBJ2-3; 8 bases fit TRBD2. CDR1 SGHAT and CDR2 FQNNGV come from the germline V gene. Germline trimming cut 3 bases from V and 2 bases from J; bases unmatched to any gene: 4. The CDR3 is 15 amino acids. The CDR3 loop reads CASSLAGGYTDTQYF. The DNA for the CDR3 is TGTGCCAGCAGCTTGGCGGGGGGTTACACAGATACGCAGTATTTT.

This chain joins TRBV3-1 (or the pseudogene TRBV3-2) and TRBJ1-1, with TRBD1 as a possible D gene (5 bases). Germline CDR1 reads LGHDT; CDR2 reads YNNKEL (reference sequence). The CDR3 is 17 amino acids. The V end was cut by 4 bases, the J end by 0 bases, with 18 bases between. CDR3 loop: CASSLFSRVNLNTEAFF. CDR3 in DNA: TGTGCCAGCAGCCTCTTCAGCAGGGTCAACTTGAACACTGAAGCTTTCTTT.

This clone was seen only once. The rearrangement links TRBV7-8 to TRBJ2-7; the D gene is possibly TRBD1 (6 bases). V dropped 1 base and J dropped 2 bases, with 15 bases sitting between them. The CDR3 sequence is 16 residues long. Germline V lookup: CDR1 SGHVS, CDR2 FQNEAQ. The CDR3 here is CASSLGRQVAAYEQYF. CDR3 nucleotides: TGTGCCAGCAGCTTAGGGCGACAGGTGGCTGCCTACGAGCAGTACTTC.

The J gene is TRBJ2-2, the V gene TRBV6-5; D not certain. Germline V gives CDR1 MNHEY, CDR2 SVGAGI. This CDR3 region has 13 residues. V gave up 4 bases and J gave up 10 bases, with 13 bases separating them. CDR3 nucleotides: TGTGCCAGCAGTTGGGCGTCGGCCTCGGAGCTGTTTTTT. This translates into CASSWASASELFF.

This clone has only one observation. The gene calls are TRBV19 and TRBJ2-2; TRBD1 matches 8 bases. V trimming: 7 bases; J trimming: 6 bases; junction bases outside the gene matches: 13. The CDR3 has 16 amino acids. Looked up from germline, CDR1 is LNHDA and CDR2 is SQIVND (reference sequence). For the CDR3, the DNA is TGTGCCAGTAATCCCTACCGAGACAGGGGCGCCGGGGAGCTGTTTTTT. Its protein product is CASNPYRDRGAGELFF.

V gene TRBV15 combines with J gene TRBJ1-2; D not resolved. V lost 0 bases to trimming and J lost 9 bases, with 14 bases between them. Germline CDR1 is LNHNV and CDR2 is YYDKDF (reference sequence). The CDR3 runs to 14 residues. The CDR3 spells CATSRDTGTSSYTF. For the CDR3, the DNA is TGTGCCACCAGCAGAGATACGGGTACGAGTAGCTACACCTTC.

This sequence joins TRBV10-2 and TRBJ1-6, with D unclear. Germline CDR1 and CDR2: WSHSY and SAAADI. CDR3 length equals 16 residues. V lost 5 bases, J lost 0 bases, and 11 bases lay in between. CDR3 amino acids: CASSLLSSSYNSPLHF. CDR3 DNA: TGCGCCAGCAGTCTCCTTTCGAGCTCCTATAATTCACCCCTCCACTTT.

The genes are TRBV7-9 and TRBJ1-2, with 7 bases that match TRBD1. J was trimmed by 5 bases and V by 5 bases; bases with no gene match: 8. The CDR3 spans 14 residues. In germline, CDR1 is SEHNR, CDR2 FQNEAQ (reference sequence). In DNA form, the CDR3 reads TGTGCCAGCAGCCGTGAGGGGGCCGTTTATGGCTACACCTTC. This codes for CASSREGAVYGYTF.

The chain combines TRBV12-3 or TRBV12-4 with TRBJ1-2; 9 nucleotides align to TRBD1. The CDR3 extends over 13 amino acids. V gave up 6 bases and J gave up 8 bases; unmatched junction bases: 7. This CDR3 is CASRAGTGSGYTF. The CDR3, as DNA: TGTGCCAGCAGAGCCGGGACAGGGAGCGGCTACACCTTC.

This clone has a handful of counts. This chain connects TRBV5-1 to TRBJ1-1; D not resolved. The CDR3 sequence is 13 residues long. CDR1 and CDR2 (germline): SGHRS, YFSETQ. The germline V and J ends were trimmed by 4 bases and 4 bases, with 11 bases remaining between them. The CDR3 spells CASSTVSGTEAFF. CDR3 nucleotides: TGCGCCAGCAGCACCGTCTCCGGCACTGAAGCTTTCTTT.

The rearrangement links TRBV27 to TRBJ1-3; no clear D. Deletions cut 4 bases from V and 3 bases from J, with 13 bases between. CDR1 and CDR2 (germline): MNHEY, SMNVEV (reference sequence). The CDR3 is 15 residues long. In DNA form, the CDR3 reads TGTGCCAGCAGTTCCCCCTCGGCGGGTGGAAACACCATATATTTT. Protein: CASSSPSAGGNTIYF.

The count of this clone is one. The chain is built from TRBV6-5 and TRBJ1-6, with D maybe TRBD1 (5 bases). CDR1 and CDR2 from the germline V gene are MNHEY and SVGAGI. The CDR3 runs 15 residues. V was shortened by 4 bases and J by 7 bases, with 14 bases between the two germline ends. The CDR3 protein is CASSFQRRGNSPLHF. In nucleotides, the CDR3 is TGTGCCAGCAGTTTCCAAAGAAGGGGAAATTCACCCCTCCACTTT.

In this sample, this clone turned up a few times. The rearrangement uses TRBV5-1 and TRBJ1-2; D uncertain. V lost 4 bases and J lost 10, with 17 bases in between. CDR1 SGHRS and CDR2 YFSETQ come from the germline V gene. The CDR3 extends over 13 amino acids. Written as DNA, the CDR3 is TGCGCCAGCAGCCTGGATACCCAGTCCAACTACACCTTC. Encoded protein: CASSLDTQSNYTF.